What follows is one TCR beta chain and its context. The count of this clonotype is one. Its target antigen remains unknown. In this CDR3 the conserved last residue, phenylalanine or tryptophan, is missing, so a read error is likely. Both ends counted, the CDR3 spans 16 residues. Of all the DNA, just the CDR3 is kept, 48 bases in frame from base 1. Taken from the germline V gene, the CDR1 and CDR2 loops are SGHTA and FQGNSA. Unmatched junction bases come to 10, with V trimmed by 4 bases and J by 4 bases. This entry is derived from a study of post-analysis software for immune sequencing data (dated by TCRdb to about 2015). Study-wide context: Recorded disease courses included relapsing-remitting, secondary progressive and progressive-relapsing multiple sclerosis, with some patients lacking subtype annotation. The multiple sclerosis patient repertoires were compared with more than 9 previously published healthy control repertoires from donors aged about 6 to 26 years. A subset of samples was prepared in parallel using single-end sample barcoding, then pooled and co-amplified after Illumina adapter ligation.

To demonstrate the VDJtools post-analysis software, TCR beta repertoires were profiled from the peripheral blood of over ten young patients with multiple sclerosis. The patients with multiple sclerosis were children and adolescents between roughly 6 and 17 years of age. The library was generated by PCR. The listed sequencing device is Illumina HiSeq 2500. To reduce PCR and sequencing biases, unique molecular identifiers were incorporated into the TCR beta cDNA libraries. About 500,000 cDNA molecules were obtained for every 1 to 10 million input T cells, so each molecule roughly corresponded to one T cell. The patient libraries were prepared and sequenced using the same protocol as the earlier healthy control dataset. Samples belonging to the same batch were prepared together, multiplexed and sequenced on a shared HiSeq lane. Concerning the study's data processing: MIGEC was used to process the raw barcoded reads, and molecular identifier groups with only a single read were discarded before consensus assembly and CDR3 extraction. VDJtools was used for post-analysis of the clonotype tables, and diversity was normalized by down-sampling every dataset to the size of the smallest sample. To correct batch-related cross-sample contamination, repertoire overlap clustering matched CDR3 amino acid sequences but not nucleotide sequences. The public reads were reanalyzed by TCRdb: fastp trimming at Q25, MiXCR alignment, in-frame beta chains only. Records with the same CDR3 protein are collapsed into one entry carrying the most frequent genes and DNA. The V and J calls, along with clone size, are taken from TCRdb and not from the paper's own processing. Here the sample has about 540,000 distinct CDR3 sequences; less than 40% occur a single time. The ten top clones hold around 6.1% of the sample.

What the authors observed across the whole study: Multiple sclerosis patients had significantly lower normalized Chao1 diversity than controls, a result that suggests substantial peripheral T-cell clonal expansion. The multiple sclerosis patient group was slightly younger than the control group. When samples were clustered directly using the F measure, samples prepared in the same batch co-clustered strongly, which prompted a batch-effect correction. Four or five TRBV segments, including TRBV5-6, TRBV5-1 and TRBV20-1, were significantly more frequent in patients than controls.

The receptor comes from a girl between 2 and 17 years old with multiple sclerosis. The V gene is TRBV7-2 and the J gene is TRBJ2-3, with 8 bases matching TRBD2. Sequencing used blood. The CDR3 loop reads CASSWKRGGRPDTQYC. The bases read TGTGCCAGCAGCTGGAAACGGGGGGGCCGTCCAGATACGCAGTATTGT.